This T cell receptor beta chain was sequenced during a study of CD8 T cells in ankylosing spondylitis. Notes on the study in general: Matched synovial fluid from ankylosing spondylitis patients was reported to be enriched for disease-linked clones.

As regards this clonotype: Antigen specificity is unknown.

TCRdb processed the 5' RACE reads anew with MiXCR; each CDR3 protein has one entry. Of about 90,000 distinct CDR3 sequences in the sample, about 27% are singletons; the top ten hold approximately 59%. Looked up from germline, CDR1 is SNHLY and CDR2 is FYNNEI. The CDR3 loop spans 11 amino acids. Trimming cost V 0 bases and J 8 bases, with 4 bases left between them. The sequence was collected from a male donor with ankylosing spondylitis or in good health (not recorded which). Specimen: blood, either unsorted or a sorted T cell fraction (not recorded which). The chain uses TRBV2 and TRBJ1-2; D is unclear. CDR3 sequence (DNA): TGTGCCAGCAGTGAAGCGTACGGCTACACCTTC. It encodes CASSEAYGYTF.